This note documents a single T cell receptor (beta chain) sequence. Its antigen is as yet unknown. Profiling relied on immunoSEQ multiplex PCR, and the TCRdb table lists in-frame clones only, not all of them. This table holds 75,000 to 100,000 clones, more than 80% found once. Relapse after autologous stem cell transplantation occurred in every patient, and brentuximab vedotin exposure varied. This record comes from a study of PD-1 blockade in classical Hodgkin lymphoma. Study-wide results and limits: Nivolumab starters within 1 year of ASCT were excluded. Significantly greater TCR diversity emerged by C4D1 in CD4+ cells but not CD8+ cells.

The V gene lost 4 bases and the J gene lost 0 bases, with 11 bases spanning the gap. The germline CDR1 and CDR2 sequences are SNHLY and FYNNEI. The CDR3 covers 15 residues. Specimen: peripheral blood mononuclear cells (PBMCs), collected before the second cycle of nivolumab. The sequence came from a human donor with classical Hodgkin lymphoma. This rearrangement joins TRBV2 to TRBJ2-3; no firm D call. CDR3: CASSGRRFSTDTQYF. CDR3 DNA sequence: TGTGCCAGCAGTGGAAGGCGCTTTAGCACAGATACGCAGTATTTT.